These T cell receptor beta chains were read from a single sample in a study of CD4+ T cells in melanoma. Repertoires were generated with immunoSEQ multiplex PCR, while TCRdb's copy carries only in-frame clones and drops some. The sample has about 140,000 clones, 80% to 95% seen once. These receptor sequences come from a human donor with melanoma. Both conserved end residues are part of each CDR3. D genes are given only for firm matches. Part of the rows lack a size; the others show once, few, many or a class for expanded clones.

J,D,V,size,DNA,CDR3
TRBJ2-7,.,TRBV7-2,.,TGTGCCAGCAGCTTTGGACAGCCGAGCTCCTACGAGCAGTACTTC,CASSFGQPSSYEQYF
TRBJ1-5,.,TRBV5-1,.,TGCGCCAGCAGCTTGGGCGGGGGGGATAGCAATCAGCCCCAGCATTTT,CASSLGGGDSNQPQHF
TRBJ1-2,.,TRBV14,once,TGTGCCAGCAGCCAAGTAGCCAGGTCGCTGAATGGCTACACCTTC,CASSQVARSLNGYTF
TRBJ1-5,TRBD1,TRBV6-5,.,TGTGCCAGCAGTTACTCCGGGACAGGAATAAATCAGCCCCAGCATTTT,CASSYSGTGINQPQHF
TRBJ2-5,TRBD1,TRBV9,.,TGTGCCAGCAGCCCCCCCGGGACAGGGTCCCAAGAGACCCAGTACTTC,CASSPPGTGSQETQYF
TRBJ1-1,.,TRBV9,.,TGTGCCAGCAGCGCCTACTTGAACACTGAAGCTTTCTTT,CASSAYLNTEAFF
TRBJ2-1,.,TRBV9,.,TGTGCCAGCAGCGAAGCGGTGGGGGATTGGCATGAGCAGTTCTTC,CASSEAVGDWHEQFF
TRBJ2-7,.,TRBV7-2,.,TGTGCCAGCAGCTTGGGCCCGACGGCCGTCTCCTACGAGCAGTACTTC,CASSLGPTAVSYEQYF
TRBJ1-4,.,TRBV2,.,TGTGCCAGCAGTGAAATGGGGGGGAGTGAAAAACTGTTTTTT,CASSEMGGSEKLFF
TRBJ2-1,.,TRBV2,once,TGTGCCAGCAGTGGGGCAGGGACGGGCAATGAGCAGTTCTTC,CASSGAGTGNEQFF
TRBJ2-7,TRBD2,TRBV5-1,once,TGCGCCAGCAGCCCAGGGACTAGCGGGGGCCTGTCCGGGGAGCAGTACTTC,CASSPGTSGGLSGEQYF
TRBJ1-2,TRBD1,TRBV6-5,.,TGTGCCAGCAGTTTCCGACAGGGATGGAATGGCTACACCTTC,CASSFRQGWNGYTF
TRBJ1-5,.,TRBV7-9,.,TGTGCCAGCAGCGGCCCGGGGGCTAGCAATCAGCCCCAGCATTTT,CASSGPGASNQPQHF
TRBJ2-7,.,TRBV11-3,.,TGTGCCAGCAGCTTAACAGGGTTACACGAGCAGTACTTC,CASSLTGLHEQYF
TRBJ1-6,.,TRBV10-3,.,TGTGCCATCAGTGAGTCGACTTGGAATAATTCACCCCTCCACTTT,CAISESTWNNSPLHF
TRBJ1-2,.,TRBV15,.,TGTGCCACCAGCAGAGATAGGGTAGGGGACTATGGCTACACCTTC,CATSRDRVGDYGYTF
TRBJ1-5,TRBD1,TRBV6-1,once,TGTGCCAGCACGGGACAGGGATCCACGGGGCAGCCCCAGCATTTT,CASTGQGSTGQPQHF
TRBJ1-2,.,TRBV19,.,TGTGCCAGTAGCGGAGGGGCGGACAACCTCTATGGCTACACCTTC,CASSGGADNLYGYTF
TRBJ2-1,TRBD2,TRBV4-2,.,TGTGCCAGCAGCCATGGCGGGGGGGCCTATGAGCAGTTCTTC,CASSHGGGAYEQFF
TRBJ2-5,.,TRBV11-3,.,TGTGCCAGCAGCCTTGGGGGGGCATCGGCCCAGTACTTC,CASSLGGASAQYF
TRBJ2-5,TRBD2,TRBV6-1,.,TGTGCCAGCGGGAGTCCGGGGAGGGGACAAGAGACCCAGTACTTC,CASGSPGRGQETQYF
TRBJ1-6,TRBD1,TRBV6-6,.,TGTGCCAGCAGTCAGGGGGTTATTAATAATTCACCCCTCCACTTT,CASSQGVINNSPLHF
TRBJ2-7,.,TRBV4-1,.,TGCGCCAGCAGCCAAGGGGACCTTGCTGGGGCAAGGGAGCAGTACTTC,CASSQGDLAGAREQYF
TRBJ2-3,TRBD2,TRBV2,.,TGTGCCAGCAGTTTAGCGGGGCTCACAGATACGCAGTATTTT,CASSLAGLTDTQYF
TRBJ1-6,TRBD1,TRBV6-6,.,TGTGCCAGCAGCCAAAGCAGGGGGCTGGAATCACCCCTCCACTTT,CASSQSRGLESPLHF
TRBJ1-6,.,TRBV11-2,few,TGTGCCAGCAGCCTAGGCGCGACAGTTACGGGTTCACCCCTCCACTTT,CASSLGATVTGSPLHF
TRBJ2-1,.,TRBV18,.,TGTGCCAGCTCACTGTTAGCGGACAATGAGCAGTTCTTC,CASSLLADNEQFF
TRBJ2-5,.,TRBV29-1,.,TGCAGCGTCACGGGACCACAAGAGACCCAGTACTTC,CSVTGPQETQYF
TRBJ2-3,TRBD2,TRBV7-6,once,TGTGCCAGCAGCTTAGGTGGGGGGGCAGATACGCAGTATTTT,CASSLGGGADTQYF
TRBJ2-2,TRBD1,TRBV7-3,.,TGTGCCAGCAGCTTGGGACAGGGGCTCGGGGAGCTGTTTTTT,CASSLGQGLGELFF
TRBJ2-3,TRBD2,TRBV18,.,TGTGCCAGCTCACCACCGAGACGGGGGAGGGTTGCAGATACGCAGTATTTT,CASSPPRRGRVADTQYF
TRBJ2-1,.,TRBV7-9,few,TGTGCCAGCAGCGGCCTACAGGGCACTCACTACAATGAGCAGTTCTTC,CASSGLQGTHYNEQFF
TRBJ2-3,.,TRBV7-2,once,TGTGCCAGCAGCTTATTTACAGATACGCAGTATTTT,CASSLFTDTQYF
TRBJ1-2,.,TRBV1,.,TGCACCAGCAGCCAAGACCTCTATGGCTACACCTTC,CTSSQDLYGYTF
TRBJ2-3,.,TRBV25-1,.,TGTGCCAGCAGTGAGTTCACACACTCCCTCAATACGCAGTATTTT,CASSEFTHSLNTQYF
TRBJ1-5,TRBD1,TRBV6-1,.,TGTGCCAGCAGTGAAAGCGGGACAGGGGGGAATCAGCCCCAGCATTTT,CASSESGTGGNQPQHF
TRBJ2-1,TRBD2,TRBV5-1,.,TGCGCCAGCAGCTTGGCGACTAGCGGGCCTGACAATGAGCAGTTCTTC,CASSLATSGPDNEQFF
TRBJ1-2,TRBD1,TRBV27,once,TGTGCCAGCAGTTTAAGACAGGGGGCAGGGTATGGCTACACCTTC,CASSLRQGAGYGYTF
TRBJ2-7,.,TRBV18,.,TGTGCCAGCTCACACTACAGCCGACCCTACGAGCAGTACTTC,CASSHYSRPYEQYF
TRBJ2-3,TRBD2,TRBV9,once,TGTGCCAGCAGCGTCAACCCTCATCTAGCGGGGGGCACAGATACGCAGTATTTT,CASSVNPHLAGGTDTQYF
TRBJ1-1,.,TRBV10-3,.,TGTGCCATCAGTGAGTCAGGTGGTGAAGCTTTCTTT,CAISESGGEAFF
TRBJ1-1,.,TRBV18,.,TGTGCCAGCTCAGGGGGTTTGAACACTGAAGCTTTCTTT,CASSGGLNTEAFF
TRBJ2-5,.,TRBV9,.,TGTGCCAGCAGCCTCGAATACAGGGAAGAGACCCAGTACTTC,CASSLEYREETQYF
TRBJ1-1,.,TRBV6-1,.,TGTGCCAGCAGCCTGACTGTGAACACTGAAGCTTTCTTT,CASSLTVNTEAFF
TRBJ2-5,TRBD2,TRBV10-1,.,TGCGCCAGCAGTGAGTCAGCCAAATCGGGGGGATGGGGGGAGACCCAGTACTTC,CASSESAKSGGWGETQYF
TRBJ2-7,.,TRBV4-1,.,TGCGCCAGCAGCCAAGGACCCTACGACGGATCCTACGAGCAGTACTTC,CASSQGPYDGSYEQYF